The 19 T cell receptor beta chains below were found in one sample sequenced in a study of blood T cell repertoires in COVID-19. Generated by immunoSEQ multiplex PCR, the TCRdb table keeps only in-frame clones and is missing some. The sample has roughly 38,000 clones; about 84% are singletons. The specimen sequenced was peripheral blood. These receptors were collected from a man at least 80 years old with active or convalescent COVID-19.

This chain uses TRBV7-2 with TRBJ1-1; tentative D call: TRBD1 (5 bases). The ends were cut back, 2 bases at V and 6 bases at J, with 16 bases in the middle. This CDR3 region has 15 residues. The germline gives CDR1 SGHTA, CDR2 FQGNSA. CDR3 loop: CASSLSVQGNSEAFF. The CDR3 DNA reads TGTGCCAGCAGCTTATCTGTCCAGGGTAACTCTGAAGCTTTCTTT.

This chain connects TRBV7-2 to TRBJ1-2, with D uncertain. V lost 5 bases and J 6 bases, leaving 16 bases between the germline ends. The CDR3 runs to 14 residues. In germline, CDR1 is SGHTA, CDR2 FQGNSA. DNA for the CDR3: TGTGCCAGCAGCCCTACCTCCGGGAGGGATGGCTACACCTTC. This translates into CASSPTSGRDGYTF.

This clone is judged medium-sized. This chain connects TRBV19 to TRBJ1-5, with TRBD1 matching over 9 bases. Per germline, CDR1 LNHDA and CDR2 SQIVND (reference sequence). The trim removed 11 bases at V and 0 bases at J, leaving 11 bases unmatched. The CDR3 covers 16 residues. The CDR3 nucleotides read TGTGCCTCTACCACCGGACAGGGGAATAGCAATCAGCCCCAGCATTTT. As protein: CASTTGQGNSNQPQHF.

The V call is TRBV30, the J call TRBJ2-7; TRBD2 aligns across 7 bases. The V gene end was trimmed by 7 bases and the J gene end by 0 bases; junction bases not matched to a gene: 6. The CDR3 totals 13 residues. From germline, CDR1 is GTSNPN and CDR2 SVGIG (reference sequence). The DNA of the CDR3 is TGTGCCTACGAACGGGACTACTCCTACGAGCAGTACTTC. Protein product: CAYERDYSYEQYF.

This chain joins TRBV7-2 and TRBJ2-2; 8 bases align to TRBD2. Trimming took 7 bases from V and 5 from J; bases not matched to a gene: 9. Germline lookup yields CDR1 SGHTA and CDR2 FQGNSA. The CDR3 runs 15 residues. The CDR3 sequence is CASTDPGLVTGELFF. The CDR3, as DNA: TGTGCCAGCACCGATCCGGGACTAGTAACCGGGGAGCTGTTTTTT.

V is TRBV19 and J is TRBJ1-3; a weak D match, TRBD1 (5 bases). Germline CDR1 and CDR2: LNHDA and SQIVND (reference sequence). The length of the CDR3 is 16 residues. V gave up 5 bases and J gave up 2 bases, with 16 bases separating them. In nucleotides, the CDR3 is TGTGCCAGTAGTTTAATGGCGCGGGGGGCTGGAAACACCATATATTTT. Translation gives CASSLMARGAGNTIYF.

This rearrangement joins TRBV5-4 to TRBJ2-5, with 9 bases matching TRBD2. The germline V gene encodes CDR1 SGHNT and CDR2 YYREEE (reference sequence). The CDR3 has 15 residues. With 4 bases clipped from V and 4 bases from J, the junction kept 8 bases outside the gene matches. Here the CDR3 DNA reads TGTGCCAGCAGCACCTCCGGCGGGGGGGCAGAGACCCAGTACTTC. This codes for CASSTSGGGAETQYF.

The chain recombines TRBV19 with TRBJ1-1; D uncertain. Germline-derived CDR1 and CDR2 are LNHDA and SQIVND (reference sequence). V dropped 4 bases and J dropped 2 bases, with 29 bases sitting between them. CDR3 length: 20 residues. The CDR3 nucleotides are TGTGCCAGTAGTAGGGTCCAGGTTCGCCCATCCGTATCCTCTAACACTGAAGCTTTCTTT. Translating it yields CASSRVQVRPSVSSNTEAFF.

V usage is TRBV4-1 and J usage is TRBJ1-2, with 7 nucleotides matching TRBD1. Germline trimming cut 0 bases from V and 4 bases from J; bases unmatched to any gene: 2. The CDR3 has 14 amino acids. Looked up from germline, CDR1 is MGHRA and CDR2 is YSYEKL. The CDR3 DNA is TGCGCCAGCAGCCAAGAGGACAGGATCTATGGCTACACCTTC. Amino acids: CASSQEDRIYGYTF.

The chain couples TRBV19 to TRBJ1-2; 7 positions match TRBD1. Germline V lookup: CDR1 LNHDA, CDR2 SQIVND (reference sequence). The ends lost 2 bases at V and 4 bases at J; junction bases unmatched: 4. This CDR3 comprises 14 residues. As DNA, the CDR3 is TGTGCCAGTAGTATACAAGGACAGGCCTATGGCTACACCTTC. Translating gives CASSIQGQAYGYTF.

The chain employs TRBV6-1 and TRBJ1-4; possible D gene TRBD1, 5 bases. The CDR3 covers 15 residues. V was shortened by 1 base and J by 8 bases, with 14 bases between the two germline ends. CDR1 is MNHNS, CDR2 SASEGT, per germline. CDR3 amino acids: CASSEGAGKGEKLFF. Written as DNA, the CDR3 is TGTGCCAGCAGTGAAGGAGCAGGGAAGGGCGAAAAACTGTTTTTT.

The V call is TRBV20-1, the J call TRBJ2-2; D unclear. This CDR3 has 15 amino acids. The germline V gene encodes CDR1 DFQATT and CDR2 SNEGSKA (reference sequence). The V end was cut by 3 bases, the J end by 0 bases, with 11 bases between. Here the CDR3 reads CSASARSANTGELFF. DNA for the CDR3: TGCAGTGCTAGTGCCAGATCCGCGAACACCGGGGAGCTGTTTTTT.

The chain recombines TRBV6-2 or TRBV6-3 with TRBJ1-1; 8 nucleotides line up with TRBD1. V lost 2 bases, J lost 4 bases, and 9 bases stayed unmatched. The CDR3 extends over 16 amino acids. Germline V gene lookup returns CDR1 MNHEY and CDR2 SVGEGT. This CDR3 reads CASSYTQGARGTEAFF. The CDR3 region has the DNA TGTGCCAGCAGTTACACTCAGGGGGCGCGGGGCACTGAAGCTTTCTTT.

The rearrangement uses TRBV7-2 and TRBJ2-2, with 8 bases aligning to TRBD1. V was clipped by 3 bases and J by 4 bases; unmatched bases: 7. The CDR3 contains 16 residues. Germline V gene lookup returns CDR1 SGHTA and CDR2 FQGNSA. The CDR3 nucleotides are TGTGCCAGCAGCTTCTCAGGGGGCAGTTCCACCGGGGAGCTGTTTTTT. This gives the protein CASSFSGGSSTGELFF.

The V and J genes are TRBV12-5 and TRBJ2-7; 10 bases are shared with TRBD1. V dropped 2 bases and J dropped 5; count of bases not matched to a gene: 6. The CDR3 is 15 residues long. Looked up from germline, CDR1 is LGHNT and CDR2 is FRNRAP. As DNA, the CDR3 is TGTGCTAGTGGTTTGAACCGGGACAGGGGTCACGAGCAGTACTTC. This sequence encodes CASGLNRDRGHEQYF.

The CDR3 is CASSQGDRYQETQYF. As DNA, the CDR3 is TGTGCCAGCAGCCAAGGGGACAGGTACCAAGAGACCCAGTACTTC. This sequence joins TRBV4-2 and TRBJ2-5; TRBD1 matches 8 bases. This CDR3 comprises 15 residues. Germline V CDR1 and CDR2: LGHNA, YNFKEQ. Unmatched junction bases numbered 1, after V lost 1 base and J lost 0 bases.

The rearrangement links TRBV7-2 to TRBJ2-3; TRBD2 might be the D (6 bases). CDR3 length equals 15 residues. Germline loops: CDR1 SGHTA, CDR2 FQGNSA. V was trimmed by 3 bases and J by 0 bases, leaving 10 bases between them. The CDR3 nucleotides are TGTGCCAGCAGCTTGCTAGCGCATAGCACAGATACGCAGTATTTT. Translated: CASSLLAHSTDTQYF.

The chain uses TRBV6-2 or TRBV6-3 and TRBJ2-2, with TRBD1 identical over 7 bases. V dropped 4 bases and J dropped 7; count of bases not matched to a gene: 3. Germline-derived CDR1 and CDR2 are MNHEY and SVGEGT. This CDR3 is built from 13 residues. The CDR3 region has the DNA TGTGCCAGCAGTTCAGACAGGGTCGGGGAGCTGTTTTTT. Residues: CASSSDRVGELFF.

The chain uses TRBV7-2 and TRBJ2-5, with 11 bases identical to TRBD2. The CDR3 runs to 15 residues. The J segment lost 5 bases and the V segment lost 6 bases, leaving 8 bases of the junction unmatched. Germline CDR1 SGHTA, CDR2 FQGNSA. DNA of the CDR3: TGTGCCAGCAGAGTTAGCGGGGGGGCCGGGGAGACCCAGTACTTC. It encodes CASRVSGGAGETQYF.